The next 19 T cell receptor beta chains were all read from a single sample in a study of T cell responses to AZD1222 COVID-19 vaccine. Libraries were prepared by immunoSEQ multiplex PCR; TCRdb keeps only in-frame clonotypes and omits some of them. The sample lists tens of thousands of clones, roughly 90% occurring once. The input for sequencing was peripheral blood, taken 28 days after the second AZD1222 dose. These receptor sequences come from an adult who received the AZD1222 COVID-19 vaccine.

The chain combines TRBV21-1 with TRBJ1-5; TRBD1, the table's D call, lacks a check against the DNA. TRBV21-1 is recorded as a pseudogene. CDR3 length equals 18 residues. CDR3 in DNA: TGTGCCAGCAGCAAAACGTTGGACAGGACTTATAGCAATCAGCCCCAGCATTTT. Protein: CASSKTLDRTYSNQPQHF.

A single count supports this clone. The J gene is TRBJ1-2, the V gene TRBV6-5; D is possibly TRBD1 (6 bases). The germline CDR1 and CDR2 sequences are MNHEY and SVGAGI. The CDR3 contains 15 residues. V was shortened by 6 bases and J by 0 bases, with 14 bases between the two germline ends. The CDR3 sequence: CASSKTGIPNYGYTF. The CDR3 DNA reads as TGTGCCAGCAGCAAAACAGGGATACCTAACTATGGCTACACCTTC.

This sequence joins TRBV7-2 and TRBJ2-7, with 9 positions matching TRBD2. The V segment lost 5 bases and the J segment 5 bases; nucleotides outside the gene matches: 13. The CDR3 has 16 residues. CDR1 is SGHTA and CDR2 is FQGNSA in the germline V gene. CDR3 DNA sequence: TGTGCCAGCAGCCCCGGGTGGGGCGGGAGGGCTCACGAGCAGTACTTC. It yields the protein CASSPGWGGRAHEQYF.

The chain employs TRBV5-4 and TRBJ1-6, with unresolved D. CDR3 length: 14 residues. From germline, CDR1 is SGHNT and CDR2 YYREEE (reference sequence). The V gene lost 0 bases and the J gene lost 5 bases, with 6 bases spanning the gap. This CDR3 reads CASSLGLDNSPLHF. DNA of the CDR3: TGTGCCAGCAGCTTGGGCCTCGATAATTCACCCCTCCACTTT.

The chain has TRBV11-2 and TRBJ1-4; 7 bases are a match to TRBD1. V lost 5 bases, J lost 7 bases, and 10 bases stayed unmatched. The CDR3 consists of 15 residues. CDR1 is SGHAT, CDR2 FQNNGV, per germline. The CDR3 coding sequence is TGTGCCAGCAGCCCCCCGCGACAGGGCCTTGAAAAACTGTTTTTT. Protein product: CASSPPRQGLEKLFF.

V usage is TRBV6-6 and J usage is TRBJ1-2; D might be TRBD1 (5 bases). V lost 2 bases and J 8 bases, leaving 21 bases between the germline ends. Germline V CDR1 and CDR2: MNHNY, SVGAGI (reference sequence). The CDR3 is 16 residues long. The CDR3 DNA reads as TGTGCCAGCAGTTACGTCCGCGGACCCGAGGGGAGGGGCTACACCTTC. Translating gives CASSYVRGPEGRGYTF.

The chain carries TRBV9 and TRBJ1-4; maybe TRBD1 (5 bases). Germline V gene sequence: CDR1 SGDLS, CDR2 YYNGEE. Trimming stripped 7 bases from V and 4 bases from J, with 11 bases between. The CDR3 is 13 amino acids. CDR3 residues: CASSGLGNEKLFF. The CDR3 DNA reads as TGTGCCAGCTCAGGGCTCGGTAATGAAAAACTGTTTTTT.

CDR3 nucleotide sequence: TGTGCCAGCTCAAAACAACAGGGGAATAGCAATCAGCCCCAGCATTTT. Translating gives CASSKQQGNSNQPQHF. The V call is TRBV18, the J call TRBJ1-5, with 7 nucleotides matching TRBD1. After removal of 5 bases from V and 0 bases from J, the junction contained 7 bases not matched to a gene. The V gene's germline CDR1 is KGHSH and CDR2 LQKENI. The CDR3 runs 16 residues.

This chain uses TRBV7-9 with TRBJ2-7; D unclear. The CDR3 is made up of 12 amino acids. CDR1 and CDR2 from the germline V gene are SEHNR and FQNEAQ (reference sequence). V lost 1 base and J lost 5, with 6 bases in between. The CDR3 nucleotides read TGTGCCAGCAGCTTAGTTCAAGACGAGCAGTACTTC. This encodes CASSLVQDEQYF.

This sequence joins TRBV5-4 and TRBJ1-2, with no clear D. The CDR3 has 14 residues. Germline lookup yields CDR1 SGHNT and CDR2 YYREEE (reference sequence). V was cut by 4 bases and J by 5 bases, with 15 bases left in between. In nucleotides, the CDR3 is TGTGCCAGCAGCGGCGACCTCCTGAGGTATGGCTACACCTTC. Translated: CASSGDLLRYGYTF.

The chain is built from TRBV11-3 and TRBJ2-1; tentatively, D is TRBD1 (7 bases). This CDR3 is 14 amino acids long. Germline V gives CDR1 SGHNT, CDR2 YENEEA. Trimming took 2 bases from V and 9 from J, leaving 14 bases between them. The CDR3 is CASSLNGQGGEQFF. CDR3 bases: TGTGCCAGCAGCTTAAACGGGCAGGGGGGTGAGCAGTTCTTC.

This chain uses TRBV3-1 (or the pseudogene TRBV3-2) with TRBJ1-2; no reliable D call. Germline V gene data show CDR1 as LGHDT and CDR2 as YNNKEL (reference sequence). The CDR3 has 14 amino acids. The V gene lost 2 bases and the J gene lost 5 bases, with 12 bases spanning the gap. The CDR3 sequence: CASSQSRTDYGYTF. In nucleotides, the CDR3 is TGTGCCAGCAGCCAATCCCGTACTGATTATGGCTACACCTTC.

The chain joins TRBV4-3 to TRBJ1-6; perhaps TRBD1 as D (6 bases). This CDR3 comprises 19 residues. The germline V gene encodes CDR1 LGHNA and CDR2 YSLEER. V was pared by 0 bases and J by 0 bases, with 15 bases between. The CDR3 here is CASSQDLGGGSSYNSPLHF. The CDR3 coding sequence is TGCGCCAGCAGCCAAGATCTAGGGGGGGGGAGCTCCTATAATTCACCCCTCCACTTT.

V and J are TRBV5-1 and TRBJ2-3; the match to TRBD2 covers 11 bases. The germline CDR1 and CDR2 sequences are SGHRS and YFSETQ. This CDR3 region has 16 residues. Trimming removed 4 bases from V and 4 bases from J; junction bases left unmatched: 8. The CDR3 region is CASSKGLAAISDTQYF. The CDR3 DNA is TGCGCCAGCAGCAAGGGACTAGCGGCAATTTCAGATACGCAGTATTTT.

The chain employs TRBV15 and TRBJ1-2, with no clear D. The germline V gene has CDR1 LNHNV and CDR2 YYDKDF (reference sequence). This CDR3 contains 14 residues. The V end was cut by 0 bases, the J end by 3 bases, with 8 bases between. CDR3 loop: CATSRDRGYYGYTF. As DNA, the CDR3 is TGTGCCACCAGCAGAGATCGAGGCTACTATGGCTACACCTTC.

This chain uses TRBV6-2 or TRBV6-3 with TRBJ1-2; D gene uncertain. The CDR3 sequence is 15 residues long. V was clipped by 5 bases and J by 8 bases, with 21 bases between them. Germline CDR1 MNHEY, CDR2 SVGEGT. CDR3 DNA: TGTGCCAGCAGTGCCCAACTCCGGGATTTGGGAGGCTACACCTTC. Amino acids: CASSAQLRDLGGYTF.

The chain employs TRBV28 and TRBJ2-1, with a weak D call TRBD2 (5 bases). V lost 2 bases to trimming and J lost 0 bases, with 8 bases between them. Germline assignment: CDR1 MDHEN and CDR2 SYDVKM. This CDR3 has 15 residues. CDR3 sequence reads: CASSLRGSSYNEQFF. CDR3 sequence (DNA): TGTGCCAGCAGTTTAAGAGGGAGCTCCTACAATGAGCAGTTCTTC.

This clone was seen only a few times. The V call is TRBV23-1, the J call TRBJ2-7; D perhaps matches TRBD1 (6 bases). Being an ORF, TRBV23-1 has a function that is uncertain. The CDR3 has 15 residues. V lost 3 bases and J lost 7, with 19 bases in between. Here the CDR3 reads CASSQRAGELREQYF. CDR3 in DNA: TGCGCCAGCAGTCAGAGGGCAGGGGAGTTGCGGGAGCAGTACTTC.

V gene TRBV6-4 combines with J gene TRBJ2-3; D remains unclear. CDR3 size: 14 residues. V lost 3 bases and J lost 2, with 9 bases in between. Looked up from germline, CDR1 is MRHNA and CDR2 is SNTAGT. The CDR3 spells CASSERGSTDTQYF. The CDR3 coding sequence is TGTGCCAGCAGTGAACGCGGCTCCACAGATACGCAGTATTTT.